This record covers a single T cell receptor (beta chain). The source of the sample is a study of blood T cells in healthy people across ages. CDR1 MDHEN and CDR2 SYDVKM come from the germline V gene. V was cut by 2 bases and J by 9 bases, with 11 bases left in between. This CDR3 is 13 amino acids long. The use of a sample-barcoded 5' primer and a J-beta primer mix characterized a second PCR of about 7 to 12 cycles. TCRdb ran MiXCR on the 5' RACE reads and lists one entry per CDR3 protein. The data contain fewer than 900,000 distinct CDR3 sequences, 35% to 45% of them singletons. The specimen sequenced was blood. The V and J genes are TRBV28 and TRBJ2-1; D gene ambiguous. The origin of this receptor is a woman aged 60-70 years in good health. The CDR3 coding sequence is TGTGCCAGCAGTTTAGCAGGCATCCTTGAGCAGTTCTTC. Amino acids: CASSLAGILEQFF.